The 28 T cell receptor beta chains listed next were all sequenced from one sample in a study of cytotoxic CD8 clonotypes in ibrutinib-treated CLL. The assay was immunoSEQ multiplex PCR, and TCRdb's table has in-frame clones only and misses some. The table lists almost 250,000 clones, 70% of them singletons. The material sequenced was PBMCs, taken after 24 months of ibrutinib treatment. The source of these receptors is a human donor with chronic lymphocytic leukemia.

The chain joins TRBV7-2 to TRBJ2-5; 9 bases map to TRBD1. The CDR3 totals 15 residues. Trimming removed 5 bases from V and 1 base from J; junction bases left unmatched: 5. Germline V CDR1 and CDR2: SGHTA, FQGNSA. DNA of the CDR3: TGTGCCAGCAGCCAAGGGACAGGGATCCAAGAGACCCAGTACTTC. Translation: CASSQGTGIQETQYF.

This chain joins TRBV18 and TRBJ1-4; possible D gene TRBD1, 6 bases. Trimming stripped 3 bases from V and 5 bases from J, with 16 bases between. CDR3 length equals 16 residues. Looked up from germline, CDR1 is KGHSH and CDR2 is LQKENI. In nucleotides, the CDR3 is TGTGCCAGCTCACCGGGTTCCGGGGGCGACAATGAAAAACTGTTTTTT. Protein: CASSPGSGGDNEKLFF.

Here the CDR3 reads CASSSGSHSGNTIYF. For the CDR3, the DNA is TGTGCCAGCAGTTCCGGCAGCCACTCTGGAAACACCATATATTTT. V usage is TRBV28 and J usage is TRBJ1-3; no reliable D call. The CDR3 spans 15 residues. Germline V gene sequence: CDR1 MDHEN, CDR2 SYDVKM. Trimming stripped 4 bases from V and 0 bases from J, with 10 bases between.

This clone has more than one count but fewer than ten. The rearrangement joins TRBV28 to TRBJ2-1, with 8 bases aligning to TRBD2. Germline CDR1 reads MDHEN; CDR2 reads SYDVKM. There are 15 residues in the CDR3. Trimming at V came to 1 base and at J to 6 bases, leaving 5 bases not matched to a gene. As DNA, the CDR3 is TGTGCCAGCAGTTTATCATTAACTAGCGGCAATGAGCAGTTCTTC. It codes for CASSLSLTSGNEQFF.

The CDR3 DNA is TGTGCCAGCAGCACGCTTGGGGGGGGGTCCTACGAGCAGTACTTC. Its protein product is CASSTLGGGSYEQYF. The rearrangement uses TRBV27 and TRBJ2-7; the match to TRBD2 covers 7 bases. Germline V gene lookup returns CDR1 MNHEY and CDR2 SMNVEV (reference sequence). Trimming cost V 6 bases and J 1 base; bases outside gene matches: 9. This CDR3 comprises 15 residues.

The gene calls are TRBV11-2 and TRBJ2-7; D may be TRBD1 or TRBD2 (5 bases each). CDR3 length: 13 residues. Germline CDR1 is SGHAT and CDR2 is FQNNGV. V was cut by 4 bases and J by 1 base, with 8 bases left in between. CDR3 residues: CASSWDRSYEQYF. CDR3 coding DNA: TGTGCCAGCAGCTGGGACCGGTCCTACGAGCAGTACTTC.

V usage is TRBV2 and J usage is TRBJ2-5, with TRBD1 as a possible D gene (6 bases). Trimming took 6 bases from V and 2 from J, leaving 10 bases between them. In germline, CDR1 is SNHLY, CDR2 FYNNEI. The CDR3 contains 13 residues. The CDR3 region has the DNA TGTGCCAGCAGCTACAGGGAGCAAGAGACCCAGTACTTC. This gives the protein CASSYREQETQYF.

The rearrangement uses TRBV7-2 and TRBJ2-7, with 11 bases fitting TRBD2. The ends lost 4 bases at V and 3 bases at J; junction bases unmatched: 5. Germline-derived CDR1 and CDR2 are SGHTA and FQGNSA. This CDR3 has 15 amino acids. In nucleotides, the CDR3 is TGTGCCAGCAGCTCGACTAGCGGGATTAGCTACGAGCAGTACTTC. Translated, it gives CASSSTSGISYEQYF.

This chain links TRBV15 with TRBJ1-6; maybe TRBD1 (5 bases). Germline assignment: CDR1 LNHNV and CDR2 YYDKDF (reference sequence). The CDR3 spans 16 residues. Trimming stripped 1 base from V and 6 bases from J, with 13 bases between. The CDR3 is CATSRGRGILNSPLHF. CDR3 nucleotide sequence: TGTGCCACCAGCAGAGGGCGGGGGATCCTTAATTCACCCCTCCACTTT.

The rearrangement links TRBV25-1 to TRBJ2-5, with unresolved D. The CDR3 is 13 residues long. The germline V gene encodes CDR1 MGHDK and CDR2 SYGVNS. V gave up 4 bases and J gave up 1 base, with 7 bases separating them. This CDR3 is CASSVLVQETQYF. Written as DNA, the CDR3 is TGTGCCAGCAGTGTCTTGGTCCAAGAGACCCAGTACTTC.

V usage is TRBV5-4 and J usage is TRBJ2-5, with TRBD2 matching over 9 bases. CDR3 length: 15 residues. V shed 2 bases and J 3 bases; nucleotides not matched to a gene: 5. Per the germline V gene, CDR1 is SGHNT and CDR2 is YYREEE (reference sequence). The CDR3 is CASSLAGGIEETQYF. The CDR3 bases are TGTGCCAGCAGCTTAGCGGGAGGCATCGAAGAGACCCAGTACTTC. Full variable domain (missing parts from reference TRBV5-4 and TRBJ2-5): ETGVTQSPTHLIKTRGQQVTLRCSSQSGHNTVSWYQQALGQGPQFIFQYYREEENGRGNFPPRFSGLQFPNYSSELNVNALELDDSALYLCASSLAGGIEETQYFGPGTRLLVL.

There are a few counts of this clone. The chain has TRBV30 and TRBJ1-1; D is uncertain. Germline assignment: CDR1 GTSNPN and CDR2 SVGIG (reference sequence). The CDR3 is 13 residues long. Trimming shortened V by 4 bases and J by 1 base, and 10 bases separated the two germline ends. CDR3 nucleotide sequence: TGTGCCTGGATGGTTGGAGCGAACACTGAAGCTTTCTTT. Translated: CAWMVGANTEAFF. The entire variable domain, with the rest obtained from reference TRBV30 and TRBJ1-1, is as follows: SQTIHQWPATLVQPVGSPLSLECTVEGTSNPNLYWYRQAAGRGLQLLFYSVGIGQISSEVPQNLSASRPQDRQFILSSKKLLLSDSGFYLCAWMVGANTEAFFGQGTRLTVV.

This clone has just a few counts. V gene TRBV28 combines with J gene TRBJ2-7, with D uncertain. Germline CDR1 is MDHEN and CDR2 is SYDVKM. There are 14 residues in the CDR3. V was clipped by 3 bases and J by 7 bases, with 16 bases between them. CDR3 DNA sequence: TGTGCCAGCAGTTTGTCAGCCCCATCCGGGGAGCAGTACTTC. Protein sequence: CASSLSAPSGEQYF.

The chain combines TRBV19 with TRBJ1-4, with D perhaps matching TRBD1 (5 bases). CDR3 length equals 15 residues. Trimming took 7 bases from V and 5 from J, leaving 17 bases between them. Germline loops: CDR1 LNHDA, CDR2 SQIVND (reference sequence). This CDR3 is CASNPMRGPNEKLFF. Written as DNA, the CDR3 is TGTGCCAGTAACCCCATGAGGGGCCCCAATGAAAAACTGTTTTTT.

This clone was recorded a few times. The chain has TRBV6-5 and TRBJ2-7; 7 bases agree with TRBD1. Germline trimming cut 4 bases from V and 1 base from J; bases unmatched to any gene: 4. Germline V gene sequence: CDR1 MNHEY, CDR2 SVGAGI. CDR3 length: 14 amino acids. Here the CDR3 DNA reads TGTGCCAGCAGTTTCGGCAGGGGGTCCTACGAGCAGTACTTC. It specifies CASSFGRGSYEQYF.

This chain uses TRBV9 with TRBJ2-5; 9 bases are shared with TRBD2. J was trimmed by 2 bases and V by 3 bases; bases with no gene match: 8. Looked up from germline, CDR1 is SGDLS and CDR2 is YYNGEE. The length of the CDR3 is 16 residues. The DNA for the CDR3 is TGTGCCAGCAGCGCAAGACTAGCGGATCCTCAAGAGACCCAGTACTTC. Residues: CASSARLADPQETQYF.

CDR3: CASSPFADTEAFF. In DNA, the CDR3 is TGTGCCAGCAGCCCCTTTGCAGACACTGAAGCTTTCTTT. The V call is TRBV6-6, the J call TRBJ1-1; D uncertain. Germline lookup yields CDR1 MNHNY and CDR2 SVGAGI (reference sequence). Between the trimmed V and J ends, which lost 6 bases and 3 bases, there was a span of 11 bases. The length of the CDR3 is 13 residues.

This chain joins TRBV28 and TRBJ2-3; 8 bases line up with TRBD2. Per the germline V gene, CDR1 is MDHEN and CDR2 is SYDVKM. The J segment lost 1 base and the V segment lost 5 bases, leaving 8 bases of the junction unmatched. The CDR3 consists of 16 residues. The CDR3 coding sequence is TGTGCCAGCAGTCTGTTCGGGAGGGTCGGCACAGATACGCAGTATTTT. Residues: CASSLFGRVGTDTQYF.

This clone was seen a few times. The chain recombines TRBV18 with TRBJ1-2; D uncertain. V was shortened by 3 bases and J by 1 base, with 9 bases between the two germline ends. Germline CDR1 KGHSH, CDR2 LQKENI. The length of the CDR3 is 14 residues. The CDR3 DNA reads as TGTGCCAGCTCACCTAATGAAGATAACTATGGCTACACCTTC. It specifies CASSPNEDNYGYTF.

This chain links TRBV7-9 with TRBJ2-3; 10 positions match TRBD1. CDR3 length equals 17 residues. Germline V gene data show CDR1 as SEHNR and CDR2 as FQNEAQ (reference sequence). V was pared by 2 bases and J by 5 bases, with 10 bases of the junction left unmatched. The DNA of the CDR3 is TGTGCCAGCAGCTTACTCAATCCCGGGACAGGGGAAGATACGCAGTATTTT. It yields the protein CASSLLNPGTGEDTQYF.

V usage is TRBV19 and J usage is TRBJ2-1; maybe TRBD2 (5 bases). Trimming left V 0 bases short and J 7 bases short, with 10 bases between. Germline lookup yields CDR1 LNHDA and CDR2 SQIVND (reference sequence). This CDR3 spans 14 amino acids. In DNA form, the CDR3 reads TGTGCCAGTAGTATAGACGGGGTGGGGAATGAGCAGTTCTTC. Encoded protein: CASSIDGVGNEQFF.

J is TRBJ1-1 and V is TRBV7-3, with 7 bases fitting TRBD1. The CDR3 totals 15 residues. The germline gives CDR1 SGHTA, CDR2 FQGTGA. The trim removed 3 bases at V and 4 bases at J, leaving 8 bases unmatched. The CDR3 sequence: CASSFGDSTLTEAFF. As DNA, the CDR3 is TGTGCCAGCAGCTTTGGGGACAGTACCCTCACTGAAGCTTTCTTT.

This clone was observed a few times. The chain employs TRBV28 and TRBJ2-5, with D perhaps TRBD2 (6 bases). Germline V lookup: CDR1 MDHEN, CDR2 SYDVKM. Trimming removed 2 bases at V and 1 base at J, with 8 bases between. The CDR3 runs 14 residues. The CDR3 sequence is CASSLRAGQETQYF. CDR3 nucleotides: TGTGCCAGCAGTTTAAGAGCGGGCCAAGAGACCCAGTACTTC.

V and J are TRBV7-6 and TRBJ2-1; maybe TRBD2 (6 bases). Trimming removed 2 bases at V and 4 bases at J, with 9 bases between. From germline, CDR1 is SGHVS and CDR2 FNYEAQ. The CDR3 sequence is 14 residues long. CDR3 sequence reads: CASSLIADYNEQFF. CDR3 DNA: TGTGCCAGCAGCTTAATAGCGGATTACAATGAGCAGTTCTTC. Combining the CDR3 with reference TRBV7-6 and TRBJ2-1 gives the whole variable domain GAGVSQSPRYKVTKRGQDVALRCDPISGHVSLYWYRQALGQGPEFLTYFNYEAQQDKSGLPNDRFSAERPEGSISTLTIQRTEQRDSAMYRCASSLIADYNEQFFGPGTRLTVL.

The genes are TRBV7-3 and TRBJ2-7; maybe TRBD2 (6 bases). Germline values: CDR1 SGHTA, CDR2 FQGTGA. The CDR3 is 15 amino acids. Trimming shortened V by 7 bases and J by 6 bases, and 22 bases separated the two germline ends. Written as DNA, the CDR3 is TGTGCCAGCACTCTCGGAGGGGTACTGGGTACCGAGCAGTACTTC. Protein sequence: CASTLGGVLGTEQYF. Supplemented by reference TRBV7-3 and TRBJ2-7, the full variable domain reads GAGVSQTPSNKVTEKGKYVELRCDPISGHTALYWYRQSLGQGPEFLIYFQGTGAADDSGLPNDRFFAVRPEGSVSTLKIQRTERGDSAVYLCASTLGGVLGTEQYFGPGTRLTVT.

The chain couples TRBV27 to TRBJ2-7; 8 positions match TRBD2. The CDR3 is 16 residues long. CDR1 and CDR2 (germline): MNHEY, SMNVEV (reference sequence). The ends lost 5 bases at V and 6 bases at J; junction bases unmatched: 15. The chain's CDR3 is CASSLYPGGPRGEQYF. CDR3 in DNA: TGTGCCAGCAGTCTGTACCCGGGAGGGCCTAGGGGCGAGCAGTACTTC.

The rearrangement uses TRBV7-8 and TRBJ1-2; possibly TRBD1 for D (6 bases). Germline V CDR1 and CDR2: SGHVS, FQNEAQ. V was shortened by 8 bases and J by 2 bases, with 15 bases between the two germline ends. The CDR3 length is 14 residues. The CDR3 DNA follows: TGTGCCAGCGGAATCAGGGGCTCCAACTATGGCTACACCTTC. Its translation is CASGIRGSNYGYTF.

This clone was observed a single time. V usage is TRBV5-1 and J usage is TRBJ1-1; D might be TRBD1 (6 bases). The CDR3 spans 12 residues. Germline assignment: CDR1 SGHRS and CDR2 YFSETQ. Trimming removed 6 bases from V and 1 base from J, with 7 bases in between. CDR3 in amino acids: CASKQGNTEAFF. The CDR3 DNA follows: TGCGCCAGCAAACAGGGGAACACTGAAGCTTTCTTT.